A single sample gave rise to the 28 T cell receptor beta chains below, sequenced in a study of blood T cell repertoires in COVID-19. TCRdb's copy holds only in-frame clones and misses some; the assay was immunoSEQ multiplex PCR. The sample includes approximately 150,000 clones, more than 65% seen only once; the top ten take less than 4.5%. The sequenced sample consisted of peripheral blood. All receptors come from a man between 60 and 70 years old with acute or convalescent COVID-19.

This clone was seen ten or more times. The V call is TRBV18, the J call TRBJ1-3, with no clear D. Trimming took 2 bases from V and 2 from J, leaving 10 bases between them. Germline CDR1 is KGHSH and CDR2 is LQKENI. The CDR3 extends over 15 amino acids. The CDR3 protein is CASSPEPGTGNTIYF. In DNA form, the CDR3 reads TGTGCCAGCTCACCAGAGCCGGGTACTGGAAACACCATATATTTT.

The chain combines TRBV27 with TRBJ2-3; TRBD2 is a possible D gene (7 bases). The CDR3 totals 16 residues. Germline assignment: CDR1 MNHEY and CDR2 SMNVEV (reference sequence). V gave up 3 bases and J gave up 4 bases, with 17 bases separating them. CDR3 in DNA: TGTGCCAGCAGTTTTGGCGGGGGCCTTGGCCCAGATACGCAGTATTTT. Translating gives CASSFGGGLGPDTQYF.

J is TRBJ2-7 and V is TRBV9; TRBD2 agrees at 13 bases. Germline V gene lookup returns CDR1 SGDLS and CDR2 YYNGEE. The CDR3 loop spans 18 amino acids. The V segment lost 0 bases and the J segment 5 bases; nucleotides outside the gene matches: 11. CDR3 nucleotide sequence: TGTGCCAGCAGCGTAGCTACGGGACTAGCGGGACCTTCCCACGAGCAGTACTTC. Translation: CASSVATGLAGPSHEQYF.

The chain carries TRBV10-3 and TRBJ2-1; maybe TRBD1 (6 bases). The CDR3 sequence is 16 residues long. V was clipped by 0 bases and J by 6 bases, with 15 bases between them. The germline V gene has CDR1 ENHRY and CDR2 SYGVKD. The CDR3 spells CAISESDRSGVNEQFF. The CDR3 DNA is TGTGCCATCAGTGAGTCAGACAGGAGTGGTGTCAATGAGCAGTTCTTC.

In DNA form, the CDR3 reads TGTGCCAGCTCAGAACAGGGGGAGCAGTACTTC. Protein sequence: CASSEQGEQYF. V usage is TRBV18 and J usage is TRBJ2-7; 7 positions match TRBD1. CDR3 length equals 11 residues. Germline-derived CDR1 and CDR2 are KGHSH and LQKENI. V was clipped by 5 bases and J by 7 bases; unmatched bases: 2. The full variable domain, with the rest looked up from reference TRBV18 and TRBJ2-7, is NAGVMQNPRHLVRRRGQEARLRCSPMKGHSHVYWYRQLPEEGLKFMVYLQKENIIDESGMPKERFSAEFPKEGPSILRIQQVVRGDSAAYFCASSEQGEQYFGPGTRLTVT.

This CDR3 reads CASSPSQETQYF. The CDR3 DNA is TGTGCCAGCAGTCCCTCCCAAGAGACCCAGTACTTC. This sequence joins TRBV3-1 (or the pseudogene TRBV3-2) and TRBJ2-5; D is unresolved. Per the germline V gene, CDR1 is LGHDT and CDR2 is YNNKEL (reference sequence). The V end lost 6 bases, the J end lost 1 base, and 6 bases lay between the germline ends. The CDR3 covers 12 residues.

This chain's CDR3 is CASQRDLSTGELFF. The CDR3 nucleotides are TGTGCCAGCCAAAGGGACTTGTCGACCGGGGAGCTGTTTTTT. The chain recombines TRBV6-5 with TRBJ2-2; D may be TRBD2 (6 bases). The CDR3 has 14 residues. CDR1 and CDR2 from the germline V gene are MNHEY and SVGAGI. V dropped 8 bases and J dropped 5 bases, with 15 bases sitting between them.

CDR3 amino acids: CASSYSDSYEQYF. The CDR3 DNA reads as TGTGCCAGCAGTTACTCGGACAGCTACGAGCAGTACTTC. The chain recombines TRBV6-5 with TRBJ2-7, with a weak D call TRBD1 (6 bases). Trimming stripped 0 bases from V and 3 bases from J, with 6 bases between. The CDR3 is 13 amino acids. CDR1 is MNHEY, CDR2 SVGAGI, per germline.

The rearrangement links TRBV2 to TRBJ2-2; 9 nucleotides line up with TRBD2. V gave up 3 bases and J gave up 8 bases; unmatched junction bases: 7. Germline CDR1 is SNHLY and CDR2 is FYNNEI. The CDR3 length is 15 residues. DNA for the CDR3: TGTGCCAGCAGTGATCGATTAGCGGGAGCTGGGGAGCTGTTTTTT. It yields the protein CASSDRLAGAGELFF. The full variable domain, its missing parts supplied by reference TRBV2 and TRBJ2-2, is EPEVTQTPSHQVTQMGQEVILRCVPISNHLYFYWYRQILGQKVEFLVSFYNNEISEKSEIFDDQFSVERPDGSNFTLKIRSTKLEDSAMYFCASSDRLAGAGELFFGEGSRLTVL.

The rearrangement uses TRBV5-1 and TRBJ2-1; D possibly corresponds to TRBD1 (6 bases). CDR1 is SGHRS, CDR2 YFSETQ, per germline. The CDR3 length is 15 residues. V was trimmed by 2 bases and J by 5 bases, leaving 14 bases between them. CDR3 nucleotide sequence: TGCGCCAGCAGCTTCCAGACAGGCCCAGACAATGAGCAGTTCTTC. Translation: CASSFQTGPDNEQFF. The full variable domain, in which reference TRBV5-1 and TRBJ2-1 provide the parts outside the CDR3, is KAGVTQTPRYLIKTRGQQVTLSCSPISGHRSVSWYQQTPGQGLQFLFEYFSETQRNKGNFPGRFSGRQFSNSRSEMNVSTLELGDSALYLCASSFQTGPDNEQFFGPGTRLTVL.

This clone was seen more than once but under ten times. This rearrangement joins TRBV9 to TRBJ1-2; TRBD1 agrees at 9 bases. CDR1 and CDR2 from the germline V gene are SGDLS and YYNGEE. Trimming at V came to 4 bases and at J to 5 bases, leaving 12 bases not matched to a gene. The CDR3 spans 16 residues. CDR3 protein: CASSPRDRGEEYGYTF. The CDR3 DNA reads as TGTGCCAGCAGCCCAAGAGACAGGGGGGAGGAATATGGCTACACCTTC.

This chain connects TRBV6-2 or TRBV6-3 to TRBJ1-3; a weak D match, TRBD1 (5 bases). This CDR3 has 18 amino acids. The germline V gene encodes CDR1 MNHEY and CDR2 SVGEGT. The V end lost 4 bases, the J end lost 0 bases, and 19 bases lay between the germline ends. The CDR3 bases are TGTGCCAGCAGTTGGCCCCCCCAGGGCCAAGTCTCTGGAAACACCATATATTTT. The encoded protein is CASSWPPQGQVSGNTIYF.

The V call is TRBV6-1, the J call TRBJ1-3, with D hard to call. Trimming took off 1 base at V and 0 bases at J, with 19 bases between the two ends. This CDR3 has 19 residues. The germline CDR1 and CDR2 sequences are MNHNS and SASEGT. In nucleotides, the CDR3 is TGTGCCAGCAGTGAAGTGGGAATTGGGAGGGCCTCCTCTGGAAACACCATATATTTT. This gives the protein CASSEVGIGRASSGNTIYF.

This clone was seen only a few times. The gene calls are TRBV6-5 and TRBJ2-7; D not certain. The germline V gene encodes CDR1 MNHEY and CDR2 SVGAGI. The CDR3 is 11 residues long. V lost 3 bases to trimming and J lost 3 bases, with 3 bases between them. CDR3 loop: CASSYNYEQYF. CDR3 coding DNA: TGTGCCAGCAGTTATAACTACGAGCAGTACTTC.

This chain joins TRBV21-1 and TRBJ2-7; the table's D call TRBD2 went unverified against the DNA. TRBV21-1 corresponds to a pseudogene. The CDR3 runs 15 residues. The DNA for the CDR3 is TGTGCCAGCAGCGTCAGACTAGCGGGTACCTACGAGCAGTACTTC. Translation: CASSVRLAGTYEQYF.

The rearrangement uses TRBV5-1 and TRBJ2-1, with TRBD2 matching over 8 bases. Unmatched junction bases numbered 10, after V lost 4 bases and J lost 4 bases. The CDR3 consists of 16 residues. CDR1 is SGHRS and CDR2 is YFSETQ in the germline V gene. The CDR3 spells CASSPLASGSYNEQFF. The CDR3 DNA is TGCGCCAGCAGCCCACTCGCGAGCGGGAGTTACAATGAGCAGTTCTTC.

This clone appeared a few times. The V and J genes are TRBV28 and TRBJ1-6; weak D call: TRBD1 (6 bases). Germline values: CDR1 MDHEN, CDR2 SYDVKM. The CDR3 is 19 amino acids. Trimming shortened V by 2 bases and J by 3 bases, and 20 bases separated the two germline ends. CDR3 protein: CASSLSQTTLRGYNSPLHF. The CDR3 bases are TGTGCCAGCAGTTTAAGCCAGACAACCCTCAGGGGCTATAATTCACCCCTCCACTTT.

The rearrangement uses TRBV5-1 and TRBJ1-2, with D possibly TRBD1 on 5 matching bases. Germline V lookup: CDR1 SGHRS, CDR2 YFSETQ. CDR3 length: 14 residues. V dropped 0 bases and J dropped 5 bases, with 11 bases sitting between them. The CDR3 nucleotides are TGCGCCAGCAGCTTGGAGACGGCAGGGTATGGCTACACCTTC. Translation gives CASSLETAGYGYTF. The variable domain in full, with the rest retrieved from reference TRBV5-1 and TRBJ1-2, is KAGVTQTPRYLIKTRGQQVTLSCSPISGHRSVSWYQQTPGQGLQFLFEYFSETQRNKGNFPGRFSGRQFSNSRSEMNVSTLELGDSALYLCASSLETAGYGYTFGSGTRLTVV.

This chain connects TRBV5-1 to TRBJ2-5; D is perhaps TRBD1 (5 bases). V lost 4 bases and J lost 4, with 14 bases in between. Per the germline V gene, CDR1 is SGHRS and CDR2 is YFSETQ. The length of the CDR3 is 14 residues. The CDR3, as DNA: TGCGCCAGCAGCCCCCCGGATGGGGCAGAGACCCAGTACTTC. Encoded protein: CASSPPDGAETQYF.

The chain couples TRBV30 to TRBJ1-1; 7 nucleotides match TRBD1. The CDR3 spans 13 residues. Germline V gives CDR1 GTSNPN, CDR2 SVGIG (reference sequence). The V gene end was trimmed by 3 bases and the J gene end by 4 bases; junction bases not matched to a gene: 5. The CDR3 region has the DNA TGTGCCTGGAGGAGGGGACAGAGCACTGAAGCTTTCTTT. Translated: CAWRRGQSTEAFF.

For the CDR3, the DNA is TGTGCCAGCCGTGAACAGGGTACAGGAAACACCATATATTTT. Translated: CASREQGTGNTIYF. The rearrangement uses TRBV27 and TRBJ1-3, with D perhaps TRBD1 (6 bases). The CDR3 loop spans 14 amino acids. The germline V gene has CDR1 MNHEY and CDR2 SMNVEV (reference sequence). Trimming pared 8 bases from V and 4 bases from J, leaving 15 bases between.

DNA of the CDR3: TGTGCCAGTAAATCAGCGGGAACGACAGATACGCAGTATTTT. Its translation is CASKSAGTTDTQYF. The genes are TRBV19 and TRBJ2-3; 7 bases are a match to TRBD2. Germline lookup yields CDR1 LNHDA and CDR2 SQIVND (reference sequence). The CDR3 runs 14 residues. The ends lost 7 bases at V and 3 bases at J; junction bases unmatched: 7.

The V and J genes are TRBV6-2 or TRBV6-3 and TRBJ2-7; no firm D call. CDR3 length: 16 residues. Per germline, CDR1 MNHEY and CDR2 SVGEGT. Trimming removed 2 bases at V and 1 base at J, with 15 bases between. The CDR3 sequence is CASSYPRQSISYEQYF. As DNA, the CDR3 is TGTGCCAGCAGTTACCCGAGGCAGTCAATTTCCTACGAGCAGTACTTC.

CDR3 loop: CASSLGRINYYNEQFF. The CDR3 nucleotides are TGCGCCAGCAGCTTGGGGCGGATTAATTACTACAATGAGCAGTTCTTC. The chain joins TRBV5-1 to TRBJ2-1, with D uncertain. The germline V gene has CDR1 SGHRS and CDR2 YFSETQ. V lost 0 bases and J 3 bases, leaving 13 bases between the germline ends. The CDR3 extends over 16 amino acids.

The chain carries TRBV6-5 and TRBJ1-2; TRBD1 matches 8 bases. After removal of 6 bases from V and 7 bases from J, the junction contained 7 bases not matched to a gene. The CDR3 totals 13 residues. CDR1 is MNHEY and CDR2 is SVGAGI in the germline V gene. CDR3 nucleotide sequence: TGTGCCAGCAGCTCTGGACAGGGACGTGGCTACACCTTC. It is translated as CASSSGQGRGYTF.

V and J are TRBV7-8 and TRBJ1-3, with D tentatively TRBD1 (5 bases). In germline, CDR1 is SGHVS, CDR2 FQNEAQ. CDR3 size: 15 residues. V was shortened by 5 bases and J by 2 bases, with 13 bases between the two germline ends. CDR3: CASSAGLYPGNTIYF. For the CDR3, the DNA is TGTGCCAGCAGCGCGGGACTATACCCTGGAAACACCATATATTTT.

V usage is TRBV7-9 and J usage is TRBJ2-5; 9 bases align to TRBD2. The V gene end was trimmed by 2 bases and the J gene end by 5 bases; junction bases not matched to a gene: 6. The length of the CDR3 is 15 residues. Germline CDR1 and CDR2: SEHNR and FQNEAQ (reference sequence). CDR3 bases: TGTGCCAGCAGCTTAAACCTAGCGGGGTCTGAGACCCAGTACTTC. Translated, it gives CASSLNLAGSETQYF.

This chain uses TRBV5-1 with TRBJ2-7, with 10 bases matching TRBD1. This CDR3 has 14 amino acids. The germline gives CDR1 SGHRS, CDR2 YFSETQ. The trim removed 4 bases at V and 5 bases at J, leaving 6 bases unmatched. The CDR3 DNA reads TGCGCCAGCAGCAATGGGGGGACAGGGGACGAGCAGTACTTC. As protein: CASSNGGTGDEQYF.